The rows below give T cell receptor beta chains drawn from one sample of a study of cytomegalovirus exposure and HLA in healthy donors. TCRdb keeps only in-frame clones here, not all; method: immunoSEQ multiplex PCR. The sample has roughly 180,000 clones, approximately 80% seen once; the top ten hold over 0.65%. Sequencing was carried out using PBMCs. Receptor source: a woman aged 18-30 years in good health and CMV-seronegative. The CDR3 runs from the conserved cysteine through the conserved F or W. The D gene is left open where the match is weak. Clone size is stated in some rows and not others, as once, few, many or a class when expanded.

.,TRBV7-9,TRBJ1-1,.,14,TGTGCCAGCAGCTTACGGGGGAGGGGCTCTGAAGCTTTCTTT,CASSLRGRGSEAFF
.,TRBV5-5,TRBJ1-5,TRBD1,17,TGTGCCAGCAGCTTGGGGACAGGGGGTTTGGGCAATCAGCCCCAGCATTTT,CASSLGTGGLGNQPQHF
.,TRBV6-5,TRBJ2-5,.,15,TGTGCCAGCAGTTCCTCCCTAGTTGCCCAAGAGACCCAGTACTTC,CASSSSLVAQETQYF
once,TRBV7-2,TRBJ2-5,.,12,TGTGCCAGCAGTCAGGGTCGAGAGACCCAGTACTTC,CASSQGRETQYF
.,TRBV4-1,TRBJ2-3,TRBD2,16,TGCGCCAGCAGCCAAGATTCGGGAGGGGACACAGATACGCAGTATTTT,CASSQDSGGDTDTQYF
.,TRBV28,TRBJ2-2,TRBD2,16,TGTGCCAGCAGTCCACTAGCGGGAGACACCACCGGGGAGCTGTTTTTT,CASSPLAGDTTGELFF
once,TRBV7-9,TRBJ2-3,TRBD2,16,TGTGCCAGCAGCCCGACATGGACTAGCGGTCCAGATACGCAGTATTTT,CASSPTWTSGPDTQYF
.,TRBV2,TRBJ2-5,TRBD2,16,TGTGCCAGCAGTGATGCGGTCGGGAGGCCCCAAGAGACCCAGTACTTC,CASSDAVGRPQETQYF
.,TRBV6-5,TRBJ1-1,.,14,TGTGCCAGCAGTTACCGGACGGAGGTAAATGAAGCTTTCTTT,CASSYRTEVNEAFF
few,TRBV29-1,TRBJ1-2,TRBD1,14,TGCAGCGTCCTAGAGGGACAGGGGTTGGATGGCTACACCTTC,CSVLEGQGLDGYTF
.,TRBV27,TRBJ2-7,.,14,TGTGCCAGCAGTTTAGACTACCCTACCTACGAGCAGTACTTC,CASSLDYPTYEQYF
.,TRBV19,TRBJ2-7,TRBD2,15,TGTGCCAGTAGTCCCAGGGACTATCTTGGGTACGAGCAGTACTTC,CASSPRDYLGYEQYF
.,TRBV6-1,TRBJ1-3,.,13,TGTGCCAGCAGTGAAGCTCTAGGAAACACCATATATTTT,CASSEALGNTIYF
.,TRBV6-5,TRBJ2-7,.,15,TGTGCCAGCAGTTACGAACCCACAGGGTCCTACGAGCAGTACTTC,CASSYEPTGSYEQYF
few,TRBV25-1,TRBJ1-1,.,17,TGTGCCAGCAGTGAAGGCGGCTCAGGGAGGGTGAACACTGAAGCTTTCTTT,CASSEGGSGRVNTEAFF
.,TRBV18,TRBJ2-2,.,16,TGTGCCAGCTCACCACCCACAGGCGGGAACACCGGGGAGCTGTTTTTT,CASSPPTGGNTGELFF
once,TRBV27,TRBJ2-7,TRBD1,14,TGTGCCAGCAGCATTCCGGGACAGGGGTACGAGCAGTACTTC,CASSIPGQGYEQYF
.,TRBV4-1,TRBJ2-7,.,13,TGCGCCAGCAGCCAAGTGGGAGATGTCGAGCAGTACTTC,CASSQVGDVEQYF
.,TRBV10-2,TRBJ2-7,TRBD2,13,TGCGCCAGCCGACTAGCGGGACCCTACGAGCAGTACTTC,CASRLAGPYEQYF
once,TRBV19,TRBJ1-5,.,16,TGTGCCAGTAGTATAGATGTATGGGGGCTCAATCGGCCCCAGCATTTT,CASSIDVWGLNRPQHF
once,TRBV5-4,TRBJ2-1,TRBD2,14,TGTGCCAGCAGATCCGGGAGGGTTGTTAATGAGCAGTTCTTC,CASRSGRVVNEQFF
.,TRBV28,TRBJ1-5,.,18,TGTGCCAGCAGTTTACGGCAGGGGCCGGTTAATAGCAATCAGCCCCAGCATTTT,CASSLRQGPVNSNQPQHF
.,TRBV19,TRBJ1-5,.,16,TGTGCCAGTAGTATAGGGCAGGTAGATAGCAATCAGCCCCAGCATTTT,CASSIGQVDSNQPQHF
.,TRBV29-1,TRBJ2-5,.,13,TGCAGCGTTGAAAGTCAGGTCCAAGAGACCCAGTACTTC,CSVESQVQETQYF
.,TRBV5-1,TRBJ2-7,.,14,TGCGCCAGCAGCTTGGCCGCCAGGGGCTACGAGCAGTACTTC,CASSLAARGYEQYF
.,TRBV6-5,TRBJ1-1,.,11,TGTGCCAGCAGTTCAAACGGAGCAGCTTTCTTT,CASSSNGAAFF
.,TRBV7-2,TRBJ2-3,TRBD2,15,TGTGCCAGCTTGGAGCCAGGACTAGCAAAAGATACGCAGTATTTT,CASLEPGLAKDTQYF
.,TRBV5-6,TRBJ2-3,TRBD2,16,TGTGCCAGCAGCTTTTTCTTTGCGGGAGGGACAGATACGCAGTATTTT,CASSFFFAGGTDTQYF
.,TRBV4-1,TRBJ2-2,.,15,TGCGCCAGCAGCAGTAGCCGGGTGGGTGGCGGGGAGCTGTTTTTT,CASSSSRVGGGELFF
few,TRBV30,TRBJ2-3,TRBD1,15,TGTGCCTGGAGCTACTTGACAGGGTCCCCAGATACGCAGTATTTT,CAWSYLTGSPDTQYF
.,TRBV5-1,TRBJ1-4,TRBD1,19,TGCGCCAGCAGCCCGGGCGGCAGGGGGTTTCTTGGGACTAATGAAAAACTGTTTTTT,CASSPGGRGFLGTNEKLFF
.,TRBV29-1,TRBJ1-1,.,14,TGCAGCGTTGAAGACTCACCCTTGGCTGGTGAAGCTTTCTTT,CSVEDSPLAGEAFF
.,TRBV28,TRBJ1-1,.,15,TGTGCCAGCAGTTCAACCCAGGTGTTCAACACTGAAGCTTTCTTT,CASSSTQVFNTEAFF
.,TRBV30,TRBJ2-5,TRBD2,13,TGTGCCTGGAGTTGGGGGGGGCAAGAGACCCAGTACTTC,CAWSWGGQETQYF
.,TRBV15,TRBJ2-5,TRBD1,14,TGTGCCACCAGCCGGCGGACAGGTGGAGAGACCCAGTACTTC,CATSRRTGGETQYF
.,TRBV7-2,TRBJ2-5,.,14,TGTGCCAGCAGCTCTTACGGGGTGCATGAGACCCAGTACTTC,CASSSYGVHETQYF
.,TRBV4-3,TRBJ1-4,TRBD1,15,TGCGCCAGCAGCCAAGATAGACAGGGAGGTGAAAAACTGTTTTTT,CASSQDRQGGEKLFF
.,TRBV6-5,TRBJ2-7,TRBD1,14,TGTGCCAGCAGTTACTCGAACAGGGGCAACGAGCAGTACTTC,CASSYSNRGNEQYF
.,TRBV2,TRBJ1-5,.,15,TGTGCCAGCAGGGACCCGGGGGTAAGCAATCAGCCCCAGCATTTT,CASRDPGVSNQPQHF
.,TRBV7-8,TRBJ1-1,.,13,TGTGCCAGCAGACCGACAGGGAACACTGAAGCTTTCTTT,CASRPTGNTEAFF
once,TRBV7-2,TRBJ1-3,.,14,TGTGCCAGCAGCTTTGGAGGGTCTGGAAACACCATATATTTT,CASSFGGSGNTIYF
.,TRBV6-5,TRBJ1-1,.,14,TGTGCCAGCAGTTTGGGGGGGCAGAGGACTGAAGCTTTCTTT,CASSLGGQRTEAFF
.,TRBV7-8,TRBJ2-7,TRBD1,14,TGTGCCAGCAGCTTATCGGACAGGACGTTCGAGCAGTACTTC,CASSLSDRTFEQYF
few,TRBV19,TRBJ2-7,.,16,TGTGCCAGTAGTATAGGCCACCAGGGTATTGCCTACGAGCAGTACTTC,CASSIGHQGIAYEQYF
.,TRBV7-2,TRBJ2-3,.,16,TGTGCCAGCAGCTTTCGGGGGACCAGGATCACAGATACGCAGTATTTT,CASSFRGTRITDTQYF
.,TRBV5-4,TRBJ2-3,TRBD2,19,TGTGCCAGCAGCTTGGCCGGTTTGGCGGGAGGTCCGGGAACAGATACGCAGTATTTT,CASSLAGLAGGPGTDTQYF
.,TRBV27,TRBJ2-7,TRBD2,14,TGTGCCAGCAGTCCCCCTGGACTAGCTTACGAGCAGTACTTC,CASSPPGLAYEQYF
.,TRBV10-1,TRBJ2-7,.,14,TGCGCCAGCAGTGAGTCCAGAGGCGGGTACGAGCAGTACTTC,CASSESRGGYEQYF